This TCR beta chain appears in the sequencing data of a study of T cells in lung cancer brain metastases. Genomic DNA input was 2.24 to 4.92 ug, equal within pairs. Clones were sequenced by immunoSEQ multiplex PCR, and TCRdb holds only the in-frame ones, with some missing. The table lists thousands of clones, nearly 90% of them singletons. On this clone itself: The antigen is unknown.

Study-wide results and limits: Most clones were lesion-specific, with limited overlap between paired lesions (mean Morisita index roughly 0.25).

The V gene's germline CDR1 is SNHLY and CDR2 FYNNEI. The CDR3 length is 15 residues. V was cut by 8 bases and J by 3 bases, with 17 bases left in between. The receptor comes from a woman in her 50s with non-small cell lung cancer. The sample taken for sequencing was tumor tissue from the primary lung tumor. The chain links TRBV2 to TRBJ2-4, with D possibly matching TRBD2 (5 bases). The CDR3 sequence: CASGLALGGKNIQYF. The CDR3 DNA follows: TGTGCCAGCGGGCTAGCACTAGGTGGCAAAAACATTCAGTACTTC.